This TCR beta chain comes out of a study of T cells in Graves' hyperthyroidism and ophthalmopathy. This CDR3 is 17 amino acids long. Germline CDR1 KGHSH, CDR2 LQKENI. V dropped 1 base and J dropped 8; count of bases not matched to a gene: 13. RNA transcripts provided the source from which TCR beta CDR3 regions were amplified. HTBI primers were employed in a first-round RT-PCR of the TCR CDR3. One entry per CDR3 protein, called by TCRdb with MiXCR from the multiplex PCR reads. The sample lists 210,000 or so distinct CDR3 sequences, roughly 17% seen once, with around 50% in the top ten. Across 18 months, stable Graves' hyperthyroidism was marked by no progression to ophthalmopathy.

The receptor comes from a man aged 45 to 65 with Graves' hyperthyroidism. The sample consisted of blood. The V and J genes are TRBV18 and TRBJ1-4, with TRBD1 matching over 7 bases. DNA of the CDR3: TGTGCCAGCTCACCACTAACCGTGGCAGGGGGAGACGAAAAACTGTTTTTT. Protein sequence: CASSPLTVAGGDEKLFF.